Below are 2 T cell receptor beta chains sequenced from a single sample in a study of CD8 T cells in ankylosing spondylitis. Findings of the study overall: Characteristic, it appeared, of ankylosing spondylitis blood was a TCR beta motif of about eight highly homologous variants.

TCRdb re-called the 5' RACE reads through MiXCR, storing one row per CDR3 protein. Here the sample spans 800,000 to 900,000 distinct CDR3 sequences, approximately 12% being singletons. These receptors lack a known antigen. Specimen: blood, either unsorted or a sorted T cell fraction (not recorded which). Source of these receptors: a male donor with ankylosing spondylitis.

V is TRBV10-1 and J is TRBJ2-3, with a weak D call TRBD2 (6 bases). The CDR3 sequence is 14 residues long. CDR1 and CDR2 from the germline V gene are WNHNN and SYGVQD (reference sequence). The ends were cut back, 2 bases at V and 6 bases at J, with 12 bases in the middle. CDR3 amino acids: CASSEGPLADTQYF. DNA of the CDR3: TGCGCCAGCAGTGAGGGTCCGCTAGCGGATACGCAGTATTTT.

The CDR3 nucleotides read TGTGCCAGCAGTTTGAGGGACTCCGGCTATGGCTACACCTTC. Translating gives CASSLRDSGYGYTF. The chain recombines TRBV27 with TRBJ1-2; maybe TRBD1 (5 bases). Trimming pared 3 bases from V and 4 bases from J, leaving 12 bases between. This CDR3 has 14 amino acids. Germline loops: CDR1 MNHEY, CDR2 SMNVEV (reference sequence).